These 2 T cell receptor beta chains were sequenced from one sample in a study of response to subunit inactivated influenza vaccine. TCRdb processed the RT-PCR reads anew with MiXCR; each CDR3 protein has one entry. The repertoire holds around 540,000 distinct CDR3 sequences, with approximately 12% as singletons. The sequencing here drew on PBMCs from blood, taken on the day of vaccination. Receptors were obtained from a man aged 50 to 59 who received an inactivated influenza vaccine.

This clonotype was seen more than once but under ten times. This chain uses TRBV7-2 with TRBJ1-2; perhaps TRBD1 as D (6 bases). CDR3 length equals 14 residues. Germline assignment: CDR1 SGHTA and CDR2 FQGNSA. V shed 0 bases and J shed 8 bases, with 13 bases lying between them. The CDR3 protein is CASSLAPRGHGYTF. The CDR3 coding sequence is TGTGCCAGCAGCTTAGCCCCCCGGGGGCACGGCTACACCTTC.

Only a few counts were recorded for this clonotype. The CDR3 loop is CASSEVGGGRIQYF. The CDR3 coding sequence is TGTGCCAGCAGTGAGGTGGGGGGTGGACGTATTCAGTATTTT. The chain joins TRBV25-1 to TRBJ2-3; TRBD2 is a possible D gene (6 bases). Between the trimmed V and J ends, which lost 3 bases and 12 bases, there was a span of 19 bases. CDR1 is MGHDK, CDR2 SYGVNS, per germline. The CDR3 is 14 residues long.